One sample yielded the 13 T cell receptor beta chains listed below, sequenced in a study of T cell responses to AZD1222 COVID-19 vaccine. The assay was immunoSEQ multiplex PCR, and TCRdb's table has in-frame clones only and misses some. The sample carries some 170,000 clones, 85% to 90% recorded once. The sequencing here drew on peripheral blood, taken on day 0 of AZD1222 vaccination. These receptors all come from an adult in good health.

The CDR3 DNA is TGTGCCAGCAGCTACCGGGACGGCAATGGCTACACCTTC. It translates to CASSYRDGNGYTF. This chain uses TRBV27 with TRBJ1-2; a weak D match, TRBD1 (5 bases). CDR3 length equals 13 residues. The germline V gene has CDR1 MNHEY and CDR2 SMNVEV (reference sequence). Trimming took 6 bases from V and 6 from J, leaving 14 bases between them.

The chain uses TRBV3-1 (or the pseudogene TRBV3-2) and TRBJ2-4; TRBD2 agrees at 10 bases. The V gene end was trimmed by 3 bases and the J gene end by 1 base; junction bases not matched to a gene: 3. This CDR3 region has 16 residues. Germline lookup yields CDR1 LGHDT and CDR2 YNNKEL (reference sequence). CDR3 protein: CASSQTSGSAKNIQYF. The CDR3 DNA reads TGTGCCAGCAGCCAGACTAGCGGGTCCGCCAAAAACATTCAGTACTTC.

The genes are TRBV5-4 and TRBJ2-1; D remains ambiguous. V lost 4 bases to trimming and J lost 0 bases, with 11 bases between them. This CDR3 is built from 15 residues. The V gene's germline CDR1 is SGHNT and CDR2 YYREEE (reference sequence). CDR3 region: CASSPGGPSYNEQFF. The CDR3 DNA follows: TGTGCCAGCAGCCCGGGTGGTCCCTCCTACAATGAGCAGTTCTTC.

The CDR3 DNA is TGTGCCAGTAGAATGGCGGGGGCGGAAAAACTGTTTTTT. Residues: CASRMAGAEKLFF. The chain joins TRBV19 to TRBJ1-4; the D gene is possibly TRBD1 (6 bases). The CDR3 is 13 amino acids. Trimming cost V 6 bases and J 8 bases, with 13 bases left between them. CDR1 is LNHDA, CDR2 SQIVND, per germline (reference sequence).

The chain joins TRBV28 to TRBJ1-3; D possibly corresponds to TRBD1 (5 bases). Germline assignment: CDR1 MDHEN and CDR2 SYDVKM. Trimming shortened V by 7 bases and J by 0 bases, and 10 bases separated the two germline ends. This CDR3 comprises 14 residues. CDR3 sequence: CASMVGGSGNTIYF. The CDR3 nucleotides read TGTGCCAGCATGGTCGGGGGCTCTGGAAACACCATATATTTT. The full variable domain, completed using reference TRBV28 and TRBJ1-3, is DVKVTQSSRYLVKRTGEKVFLECVQDMDHENMFWYRQDPGLGLRLIYFSYDVKMKEKGDIPEGYSVSREKKERFSLILESASTNQTSMYLCASMVGGSGNTIYFGEGSWLTVV.

This rearrangement joins TRBV30 to TRBJ2-7; 7 bases align to TRBD1. After removal of 0 bases from V and 7 bases from J, the junction contained 12 bases not matched to a gene. CDR1 is GTSNPN and CDR2 is SVGIG in the germline V gene (reference sequence). The CDR3 is made up of 15 amino acids. CDR3 loop: CAWSVKAGGTREQYF. CDR3 DNA: TGTGCCTGGAGTGTAAAGGCAGGGGGAACCCGGGAGCAGTACTTC.

The rearrangement links TRBV7-2 to TRBJ1-4; D unclear. From germline, CDR1 is SGHTA and CDR2 FQGNSA. The length of the CDR3 is 15 residues. The V gene lost 5 bases and the J gene lost 0 bases, with 10 bases spanning the gap. The CDR3 reads CASSLIPATNEKLFF. CDR3 sequence (DNA): TGTGCCAGCAGCCTAATCCCCGCAACTAATGAAAAACTGTTTTTT.

This clone came up once. The CDR3 nucleotides read TGCGCCAGCAGCTCCGGAGGTAATAACTATGGCTACACCTTC. Protein sequence: CASSSGGNNYGYTF. The chain joins TRBV5-1 to TRBJ1-2, with D unclear. The V end lost 3 bases, the J end lost 1 base, and 10 bases lay between the germline ends. Germline-derived CDR1 and CDR2 are SGHRS and YFSETQ. CDR3 length: 14 residues.

This rearrangement joins TRBV11-2 to TRBJ1-1; 8 bases match TRBD1. Germline CDR1 is SGHAT and CDR2 is FQNNGV. The ends lost 2 bases at V and 7 bases at J; junction bases unmatched: 6. The CDR3 has 14 amino acids. CDR3 sequence reads: CASSLRPGQVEAFF. DNA for the CDR3: TGTGCCAGCAGCTTACGACCGGGACAGGTTGAAGCTTTCTTT.

The chain links TRBV7-3 to TRBJ2-2; 11 bases map to TRBD2. Trimming at V came to 2 bases and at J to 3 bases, leaving 8 bases not matched to a gene. The germline V gene has CDR1 SGHTA and CDR2 FQGTGA. The CDR3 spans 18 residues. In nucleotides, the CDR3 is TGTGCCAGCAGCTTAGGGGTAGCGGGAGGGCCGGACACCGGGGAGCTGTTTTTT. Protein product: CASSLGVAGGPDTGELFF.

The rearrangement links TRBV6-6 to TRBJ1-2, with 7 bases fitting TRBD1. CDR3 size: 14 residues. Looked up from germline, CDR1 is MNHNY and CDR2 is SVGAGI (reference sequence). J gave up 0 bases and V 6 bases, and 4 bases lay outside the gene matches. Written as DNA, the CDR3 is TGTGCCAGCAGCCTAGGGGGCACTAACTATGGCTACACCTTC. Translation gives CASSLGGTNYGYTF.

The V gene is TRBV19, the J gene TRBJ2-1, with 13 bases that match TRBD2. Trimming removed 4 bases from V and 5 bases from J; junction bases left unmatched: 5. The length of the CDR3 is 16 residues. Germline loops: CDR1 LNHDA, CDR2 SQIVND (reference sequence). For the CDR3, the DNA is TGTGCCAGTAGTACCGGACTAGCGGGAGAGCACAATGAGCAGTTCTTC. The encoded protein is CASSTGLAGEHNEQFF.

The rearrangement uses TRBV28 and TRBJ2-5; D unresolved. V dropped 5 bases and J dropped 5 bases, with 9 bases sitting between them. This CDR3 has 12 amino acids. Germline loops: CDR1 MDHEN, CDR2 SYDVKM. In DNA form, the CDR3 reads TGTGCCAGCAGTGCAAACCGGGAGACCCAGTACTTC. Translating gives CASSANRETQYF.